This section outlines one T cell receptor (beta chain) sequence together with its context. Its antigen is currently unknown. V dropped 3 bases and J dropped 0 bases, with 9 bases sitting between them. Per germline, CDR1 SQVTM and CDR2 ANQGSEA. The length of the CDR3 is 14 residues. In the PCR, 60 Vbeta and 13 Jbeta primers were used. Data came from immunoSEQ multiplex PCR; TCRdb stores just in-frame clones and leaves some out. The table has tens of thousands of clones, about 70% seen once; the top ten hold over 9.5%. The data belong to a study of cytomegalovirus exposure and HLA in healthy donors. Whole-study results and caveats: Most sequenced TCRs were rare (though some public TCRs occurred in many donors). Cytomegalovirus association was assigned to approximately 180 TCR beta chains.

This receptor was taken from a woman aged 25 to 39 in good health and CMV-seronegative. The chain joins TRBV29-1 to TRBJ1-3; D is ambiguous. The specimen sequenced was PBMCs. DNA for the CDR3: TGCAGCGTTGACGGGGAGTACTCTGGAAACACCATATATTTT. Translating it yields CSVDGEYSGNTIYF.